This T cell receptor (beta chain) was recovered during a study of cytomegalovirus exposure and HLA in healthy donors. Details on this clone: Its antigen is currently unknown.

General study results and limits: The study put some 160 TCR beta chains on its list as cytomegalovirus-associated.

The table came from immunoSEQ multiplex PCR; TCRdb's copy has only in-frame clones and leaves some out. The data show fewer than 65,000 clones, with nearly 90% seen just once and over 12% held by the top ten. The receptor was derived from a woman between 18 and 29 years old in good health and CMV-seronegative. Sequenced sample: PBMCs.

CDR3 residues: CASSILAGTYEQYF. The CDR3 nucleotides read TGTGCCAGTAGTATACTAGCGGGGACCTACGAGCAGTACTTC. The chain has TRBV19 and TRBJ2-7; 9 nucleotides match TRBD2. CDR1 and CDR2 from the germline V gene are LNHDA and SQIVND (reference sequence). This CDR3 has 14 amino acids. J lost 2 bases, V lost 2 bases, and 1 base had no gene match.